This T cell receptor (beta chain) was identified during a study of blood T cell repertoires in COVID-19. About the study: The samples span acute and convalescent COVID-19 from the United States, Italy and Spain. From T cells, B-cell-depleted T cells, or PBMCs came the material, which was cDNA or gDNA.

V was clipped by 5 bases and J by 4 bases, with 14 bases between them. CDR1 and CDR2 (germline): LNHDA, SQIVND (reference sequence). This CDR3 is 14 amino acids long. In the study's own analysis: Amplification of reference gene primers provided the estimated nucleated cell counts. Some clones are missing from TCRdb's copy, which holds only in-frame ones; the method was immunoSEQ multiplex PCR. The V and J calls and clone size were taken over from that table, and D and trimming were inferred from the DNA. The data show 100,000 or so clones, with approximately 88% seen just once and 6.5% held by the top ten.

J is TRBJ1-1 and V is TRBV19; maybe TRBD1 (5 bases). Sequenced: peripheral blood. The sequence derives from an older woman with acute or convalescent COVID-19. CDR3 DNA sequence: TGTGCCAGTAGTTTGCCAGGGTCGACCACTGAAGCTTTCTTT. It translates to CASSLPGSTTEAFF. The full variable domain, rest sourced from reference TRBV19 and TRBJ1-1, is DGGITQSPKYLFRKEGQNVTLSCEQNLNHDAMYWYRQDPGQGLRLIYYSQIVNDFQKGDIAEGYSVSREKKESFPLTVTSAQKNPTAFYLCASSLPGSTTEAFFGQGTRLTVV.